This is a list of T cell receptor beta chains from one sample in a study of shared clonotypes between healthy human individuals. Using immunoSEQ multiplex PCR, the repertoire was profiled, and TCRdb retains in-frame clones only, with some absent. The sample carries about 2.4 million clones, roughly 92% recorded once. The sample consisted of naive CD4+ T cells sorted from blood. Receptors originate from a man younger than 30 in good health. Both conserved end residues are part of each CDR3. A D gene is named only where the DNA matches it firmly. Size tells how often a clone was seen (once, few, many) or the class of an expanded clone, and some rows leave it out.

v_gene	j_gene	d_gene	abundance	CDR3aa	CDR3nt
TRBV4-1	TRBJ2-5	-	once	CASSQALGVGQETQYF	TGCGCCAGCAGCCAAGCCCTAGGGGTCGGGCAAGAGACCCAGTACTTC
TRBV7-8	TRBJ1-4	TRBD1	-	CASSPDRGRNEKLFF	TGTGCCAGCAGCCCAGACAGGGGACGTAATGAAAAACTGTTTTTT
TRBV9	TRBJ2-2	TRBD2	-	CASSLAGGNGELFF	TGTGCCAGCAGTTTAGCGGGAGGGAACGGGGAGCTGTTTTTT
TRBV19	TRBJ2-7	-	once	CASSSQLGGYEQYF	TGTGCCAGTAGTAGTCAGCTAGGTGGGTACGAGCAGTACTTC
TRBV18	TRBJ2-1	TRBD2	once	CASSSRLAGDSEQFF	TGTGCCAGCTCATCTCGACTAGCGGGAGATAGTGAGCAGTTCTTC
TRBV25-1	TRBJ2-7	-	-	CASPQDRSITYEQYF	TGTGCCAGCCCACAAGACAGGTCAATAACCTACGAGCAGTACTTC
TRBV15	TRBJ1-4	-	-	CATSRAIATNEKLFF	TGTGCCACCAGCAGAGCAATTGCAACTAATGAAAAACTGTTTTTT
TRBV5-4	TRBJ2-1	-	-	CASSLKLLSSYNEQFF	TGTGCCAGCAGCTTGAAACTTCTCAGCTCCTACAATGAGCAGTTCTTC
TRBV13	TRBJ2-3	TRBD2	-	CASSLVAGGGTDTQYF	TGTGCCAGCAGCTTAGTGGCGGGGGGGGGCACAGATACGCAGTATTTT
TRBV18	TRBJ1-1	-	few	CASSPQGNTEAFF	TGTGCCAGCTCACCACAAGGGAACACTGAAGCTTTCTTT
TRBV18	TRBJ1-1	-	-	CASSPTGNTEAFF	TGTGCCAGCTCCCCGACAGGGAACACTGAAGCTTTCTTT
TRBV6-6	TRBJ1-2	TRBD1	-	CASSQTDRGHGYGYTF	TGTGCCAGCAGTCAAACGGACAGGGGGCACGGCTATGGCTACACCTTC
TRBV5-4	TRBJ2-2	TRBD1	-	CASSRGQGNTGELFF	TGTGCCAGCAGCAGGGGACAGGGAAACACCGGGGAGCTGTTTTTT
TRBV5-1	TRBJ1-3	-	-	CASSLGGLSGNTIYF	TGCGCCAGCAGCTTGGGGGGGCTTTCTGGAAACACCATATATTTT
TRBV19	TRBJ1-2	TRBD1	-	CASSIDRDRRSDGYTF	TGTGCCAGTAGTATAGATCGGGACAGGAGAAGTGATGGCTACACCTTC
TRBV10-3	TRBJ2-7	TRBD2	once	CAIRESGSDSYEQYF	TGTGCCATCAGGGAAAGCGGGAGTGACTCCTACGAGCAGTACTTC
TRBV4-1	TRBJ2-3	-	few	CASRIPTGTDTQYF	TGCGCCAGCAGAATACCGACAGGCACAGATACGCAGTATTTT
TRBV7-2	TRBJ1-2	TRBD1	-	CASSLRTGGDYGYTF	TGTGCCAGCAGCCTACGGACAGGGGGCGACTATGGCTACACCTTC
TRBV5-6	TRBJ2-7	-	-	CASSFHQGEQYF	TGTGCCAGCAGCTTTCATCAGGGCGAGCAGTACTTC
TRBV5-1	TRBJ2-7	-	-	CASSPSTDNYEQYF	TGCGCCAGCAGCCCCTCGACAGACAACTACGAGCAGTACTTC
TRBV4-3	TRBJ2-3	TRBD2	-	CASSQDAGGPSDTQYF	TGCGCCAGCAGCCAAGACGCGGGAGGGCCGTCAGATACGCAGTATTTT
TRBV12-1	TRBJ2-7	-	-	CASSFQSTGGVTHEQYF	TGTGCCAGCAGCTTCCAATCGACAGGTGGGGTTACGCACGAGCAGTACTTC
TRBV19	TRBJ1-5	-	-	CASSISDNQPQHF	TGTGCCAGTAGTATAAGCGACAATCAGCCCCAGCATTTT